The present T cell receptor (beta chain) was sequenced within a study of cytomegalovirus exposure and HLA in healthy donors. Overall study results and limits: CMV antigen specificity was confirmed in vitro for three CMV-associated chains.

Of note for this clone: Its antigen is still unknown.

Germline V lookup: CDR1 LNHDA, CDR2 SQIVND (reference sequence). The CDR3 length is 15 residues. V was shortened by 10 bases and J by 4 bases, with 22 bases between the two germline ends. Assay used: immunoSEQ multiplex PCR; TCRdb lists only in-frame clones, some missing. The sample holds roughly 330,000 clones, 87% seen once. These donors were members of the approximately 110-subject validation cohort, a group separate from the approximately 670-subject first cohort. This chain connects TRBV19 to TRBJ1-2; possible D gene TRBD1, 5 bases. Material for sequencing was PBMCs. This receptor was obtained from a woman in her 30s in good health and CMV-seropositive. The CDR3 loop is CATAMGGTFIYGYTF. CDR3 DNA: TGTGCCACTGCAATGGGGGGGACTTTCATCTATGGCTACACCTTC.